A single sample gave rise to the 31 T cell receptor beta chains below, sequenced in a study of blood T cell repertoires in COVID-19. Generated by immunoSEQ multiplex PCR, the TCRdb table keeps only in-frame clones and is missing some. The table lists about 270,000 clones, 80% to 90% of them singletons, with approximately 4% in the top ten. Sequencing input: PBMCs or T cells enriched from blood (not recorded which). These TCRs come from a woman in her twenties or thirties with acute COVID-19.

This chain links TRBV28 with TRBJ2-2; D possibly corresponds to TRBD1 (6 bases). Germline values: CDR1 MDHEN, CDR2 SYDVKM. This CDR3 spans 14 amino acids. V was cut by 6 bases and J by 4 bases, with 12 bases left in between. The CDR3 is CASRAGVGTGELFF. DNA for the CDR3: TGTGCCAGCAGGGCAGGGGTGGGCACCGGGGAGCTGTTTTTT.

The gene calls are TRBV6-5 and TRBJ2-3; TRBD1 might be the D (6 bases). The germline V gene has CDR1 MNHEY and CDR2 SVGAGI. The CDR3 consists of 14 residues. Trimming cost V 8 bases and J 6 bases, with 18 bases left between them. The CDR3 is CASSDRSSLDTQYF. CDR3 sequence (DNA): TGTGCCAGCTCGGACAGAAGCTCACTCGATACGCAGTATTTT.

This clone was detected once. The DNA for the CDR3 is TGTGCCAGCGGAAGGGGGCGGTACGAGCAGTACTTC. This sequence encodes CASGRGRYEQYF. J is TRBJ2-7 and V is TRBV7-9; 7 positions match TRBD1. The germline V gene encodes CDR1 SEHNR and CDR2 FQNEAQ (reference sequence). V lost 8 bases to trimming and J lost 4 bases; unmatched junction nucleotides: 5. CDR3 length: 12 residues.

This chain connects TRBV3-1 (or the pseudogene TRBV3-2) to TRBJ1-3; D is undetermined. V was shortened by 5 bases and J by 2 bases, with 4 bases between the two germline ends. This CDR3 is 12 amino acids long. Germline assignment: CDR1 LGHDT and CDR2 YNNKEL (reference sequence). The CDR3 loop is CASSATGNTIYF. The CDR3, as DNA: TGTGCCAGCAGCGCGACTGGAAACACCATATATTTT.

The chain links TRBV7-8 to TRBJ1-1; 7 bases map to TRBD1. The length of the CDR3 is 13 residues. Trimming took 4 bases from V and 8 from J; bases not matched to a gene: 7. Germline V CDR1 and CDR2: SGHVS, FQNEAQ. CDR3 bases: TGTGCCAGCAGCTCAAACTTACAGGGGGAAGCTTTCTTT. Amino acids: CASSSNLQGEAFF.

The J gene is TRBJ1-2, the V gene TRBV9, with D possibly matching TRBD1 (5 bases). The V and J ends lost 0 bases and 7 bases respectively, with 13 bases between them. The CDR3 has 14 amino acids. Germline CDR1 and CDR2: SGDLS and YYNGEE. The CDR3 protein is CASSVGGVDRGYTF. CDR3 DNA sequence: TGTGCCAGCAGCGTAGGGGGCGTTGATCGTGGCTACACCTTC. The whole variable domain, filled in from reference TRBV9 and TRBJ1-2, reads DSGVTQTPKHLITATGQRVTLRCSPRSGDLSVYWYQQSLDQGLQFLIQYYNGEERAKGNILERFSAQQFPDLHSELNLSSLELGDSALYFCASSVGGVDRGYTFGSGTRLTVV.

The chain is built from TRBV10-3 and TRBJ1-6; 9 bases map to TRBD1. CDR1 is ENHRY, CDR2 SYGVKD, per germline. The V segment lost 5 bases and the J segment 13 bases; nucleotides outside the gene matches: 15. This CDR3 is built from 16 residues. The CDR3 protein is CAISSDRQGGSFPLHF. CDR3 DNA sequence: TGTGCCATCAGTTCGGACCGACAGGGGGGGAGTTTTCCCCTCCACTTT.

The V gene is TRBV24-1, the J gene TRBJ2-1; possibly TRBD2 for D (5 bases). Germline CDR1 and CDR2: KGHDR and SFDVKD. Trimming pared 9 bases from V and 7 bases from J, leaving 21 bases between. The CDR3 loop spans 15 amino acids. The CDR3 spells CATSSATRVGNEQFF. The CDR3 bases are TGTGCCACCTCAAGTGCCACTAGGGTCGGAAATGAGCAGTTCTTC.

The chain carries TRBV18 and TRBJ1-1; a weak D match, TRBD1 (5 bases). Trimming took 5 bases from V and 3 from J, leaving 10 bases between them. Germline lookup yields CDR1 KGHSH and CDR2 LQKENI. CDR3 length: 13 amino acids. CDR3 bases: TGTGCCAGCTCATCGGGACTTCACACTGAAGCTTTCTTT. It yields the protein CASSSGLHTEAFF.

V gene TRBV5-1 combines with J gene TRBJ2-4, with 7 bases that match TRBD1. Germline V gene lookup returns CDR1 SGHRS and CDR2 YFSETQ. CDR3 length equals 15 residues. J was trimmed by 7 bases and V by 4 bases; bases with no gene match: 11. CDR3 sequence: CASSPGSGTDNIQYF. CDR3 nucleotides: TGCGCCAGCAGCCCTGGTTCCGGGACAGACAACATTCAGTACTTC.

V usage is TRBV18 and J usage is TRBJ1-5; TRBD1 matches 7 bases. The J segment lost 2 bases and the V segment lost 5 bases, leaving 15 bases of the junction unmatched. Per the germline V gene, CDR1 is KGHSH and CDR2 is LQKENI. The CDR3 consists of 18 residues. CDR3 DNA sequence: TGTGCCAGCTCAGGGGCAGGGGGATTAATAGCCGGCAATCAGCCCCAGCATTTT. It encodes CASSGAGGLIAGNQPQHF. The full variable domain, rest sourced from reference TRBV18 and TRBJ1-5, is NAGVMQNPRHLVRRRGQEARLRCSPMKGHSHVYWYRQLPEEGLKFMVYLQKENIIDESGMPKERFSAEFPKEGPSILRIQQVVRGDSAAYFCASSGAGGLIAGNQPQHFGDGTRLSIL.

This clone was counted a single time. The CDR3 DNA reads TGTGCCAGCAGCGTAGGGACTAGCGGCGCCTACGAGCAGTACTTC. This codes for CASSVGTSGAYEQYF. The rearrangement links TRBV5-6 to TRBJ2-7; TRBD2 matches at 11 bases. Per germline, CDR1 SGHDT and CDR2 YYEEEE. The CDR3 runs to 15 residues. The V segment lost 4 bases and the J segment 2 bases; nucleotides outside the gene matches: 5.

This rearrangement joins TRBV5-1 to TRBJ2-7; 10 bases agree with TRBD2. The V and J ends lost 0 bases and 2 bases, in that order; junction bases with no gene match: 5. Germline values: CDR1 SGHRS, CDR2 YFSETQ. This CDR3 contains 16 residues. Here the CDR3 DNA reads TGCGCCAGCAGCTTGGAGCCTAGCGGGAGCACCTACGAGCAGTACTTC. Translating it yields CASSLEPSGSTYEQYF.

The chain links TRBV28 to TRBJ2-7, with 7 bases lining up with TRBD2. The V segment lost 6 bases and the J segment 2 bases; nucleotides outside the gene matches: 4. Germline V gives CDR1 MDHEN, CDR2 SYDVKM. This CDR3 has 13 residues. This chain's CDR3 is CASRRTRPYEQYF. The CDR3 coding sequence is TGTGCCAGCAGACGGACTAGACCCTACGAGCAGTACTTC.

The chain employs TRBV19 and TRBJ1-3; 8 nucleotides line up with TRBD1. Germline V gene lookup returns CDR1 LNHDA and CDR2 SQIVND (reference sequence). Trimming removed 6 bases from V and 4 bases from J; junction bases left unmatched: 8. The CDR3 is 15 residues long. The DNA for the CDR3 is TGTGCCAGTAGCCCAGACAGGGGTCTCGGAAACACCATATATTTT. Its protein is CASSPDRGLGNTIYF.

The rearrangement links TRBV5-8 to TRBJ2-1, with 12 bases lining up with TRBD1. The length of the CDR3 is 16 residues. V gave up 1 base and J gave up 7 bases; unmatched junction bases: 6. Per germline, CDR1 SGHTS and CDR2 YDEGEE. The CDR3, as DNA: TGTGCCAGCAGCTTGTTGGGGACAGGGGGCTTTAATGAGCAGTTCTTC. The encoded protein is CASSLLGTGGFNEQFF.

Points on this clone: An end of the junction does not agree with germline; a read error may underlie this. The rearrangement uses TRBV19 and TRBJ1-1; TRBD1 aligns across 8 bases. This CDR3 is 16 amino acids long. The germline gives CDR1 LNHDA, CDR2 SQIVND (reference sequence). The CDR3 DNA sequence: TGTGCCAGTAGTACCTCCGGGACAGGCCCATCTTATATAGCTCTCTTT. It translates to CASSTSGTGPSYIALF.

The chain uses TRBV5-4 and TRBJ1-4; D remains unclear. Germline V gene sequence: CDR1 SGHNT, CDR2 YYREEE (reference sequence). The CDR3 covers 13 residues. V lost 4 bases to trimming and J lost 8 bases, with 12 bases between them. The CDR3 here is CASSHLPGEKLFF. The CDR3 coding sequence is TGTGCCAGCAGCCACCTTCCCGGGGAAAAACTGTTTTTT.

The J gene is TRBJ2-7, the V gene TRBV15, with a tentative D call TRBD1 (5 bases). Germline assignment: CDR1 LNHNV and CDR2 YYDKDF (reference sequence). The CDR3 extends over 16 amino acids. V lost 2 bases to trimming and J lost 0 bases, with 14 bases between them. The CDR3 sequence: CATSRPPTDGSYEQYF. CDR3 nucleotides: TGTGCCACCAGCAGACCCCCGACAGACGGCTCCTACGAGCAGTACTTC. Drawing the rest from reference TRBV15 and TRBJ2-7, the complete variable domain is DAMVIQNPRYQVTQFGKPVTLSCSQTLNHNVMYWYQQKSSQAPKLLFHYYDKDFNNEADTPDNFQSRRPNTSFCFLDIRSPGLGDTAMYLCATSRPPTDGSYEQYFGPGTRLTVT.

The J gene is TRBJ2-4, the V gene TRBV28; 9 bases fit TRBD1. Germline V lookup: CDR1 MDHEN, CDR2 SYDVKM. Trimming cost V 6 bases and J 1 base; bases outside gene matches: 13. This CDR3 spans 18 amino acids. Here the CDR3 reads CASRHGTGSSRAKNIQYF. The CDR3 DNA reads TGTGCCAGCAGACATGGGACAGGGAGTTCCCGGGCCAAAAACATTCAGTACTTC. Filled out from reference TRBV28 and TRBJ2-4, the complete variable domain reads DVKVTQSSRYLVKRTGEKVFLECVQDMDHENMFWYRQDPGLGLRLIYFSYDVKMKEKGDIPEGYSVSREKKERFSLILESASTNQTSMYLCASRHGTGSSRAKNIQYFGAGTRLSVL.

V is TRBV4-1 and J is TRBJ2-5; 7 bases are a match to TRBD2. This CDR3 spans 16 amino acids. J gave up 5 bases and V 4 bases, and 13 bases lay outside the gene matches. CDR1 MGHRA and CDR2 YSYEKL come from the germline V gene. DNA of the CDR3: TGCGCCAGCAGCCTGAGGGAAGCGGGGACCAGGGAGACCCAGTACTTC. The encoded protein is CASSLREAGTRETQYF.

The chain is built from TRBV7-9 and TRBJ2-7; D not certain. The CDR3 spans 15 residues. Germline assignment: CDR1 SEHNR and CDR2 FQNEAQ (reference sequence). V was trimmed by 1 base and J by 3 bases, leaving 13 bases between them. This CDR3 is CASSLVLAGYYEQYF. CDR3 coding DNA: TGTGCCAGCAGCTTAGTACTCGCAGGATACTACGAGCAGTACTTC.

The J gene is TRBJ1-2, the V gene TRBV28, with TRBD1 identical over 11 bases. Germline-derived CDR1 and CDR2 are MDHEN and SYDVKM. Trimming removed 6 bases from V and 2 bases from J; junction bases left unmatched: 5. The CDR3 totals 15 residues. The CDR3 spells CASRLGQGANYGYTF. The CDR3 DNA is TGTGCCAGCAGACTTGGACAGGGGGCAAACTATGGCTACACCTTC.

CDR3 region: CASSPGAHNEQFF. The CDR3 DNA reads as TGTGCCAGTAGCCCTGGGGCCCACAATGAGCAGTTCTTC. The chain combines TRBV19 with TRBJ2-1; TRBD1 is a possible D gene (5 bases). CDR1 is LNHDA, CDR2 SQIVND, per germline (reference sequence). V lost 6 bases and J lost 5, with 11 bases in between. The CDR3 contains 13 residues.

The chain is built from TRBV2 and TRBJ2-1; D may be TRBD2 (7 bases). Germline CDR1 SNHLY, CDR2 FYNNEI. CDR3 length equals 16 residues. Trimming shortened V by 5 bases and J by 5 bases, and 19 bases separated the two germline ends. The DNA of the CDR3 is TGTGCCAGCAGTCCGGCCGGGGGGCGATCGAACAATGAGCAGTTCTTC. Translating it yields CASSPAGGRSNNEQFF. The full variable domain, in which reference TRBV2 and TRBJ2-1 provide the parts outside the CDR3, is EPEVTQTPSHQVTQMGQEVILRCVPISNHLYFYWYRQILGQKVEFLVSFYNNEISEKSEIFDDQFSVERPDGSNFTLKIRSTKLEDSAMYFCASSPAGGRSNNEQFFGPGTRLTVL.

The chain couples TRBV7-3 to TRBJ2-3; 9 bases match TRBD2. The CDR3 length is 16 residues. Per the germline V gene, CDR1 is SGHTA and CDR2 is FQGTGA. The V gene end was trimmed by 2 bases and the J gene end by 3 bases; junction bases not matched to a gene: 6. The CDR3 DNA reads as TGTGCCAGCAGCTTACAGGGACTAGCAACAACAGATACGCAGTATTTT. Amino acids: CASSLQGLATTDTQYF.

The rearrangement joins TRBV27 to TRBJ1-1; 7 positions agree with TRBD1. The CDR3 contains 14 residues. V dropped 5 bases and J dropped 1; count of bases not matched to a gene: 4. The germline CDR1 and CDR2 sequences are MNHEY and SMNVEV (reference sequence). The CDR3 loop is CASSPRQGNTEAFF. CDR3 bases: TGTGCCAGCAGTCCACGACAGGGGAACACTGAAGCTTTCTTT.

The rearrangement links TRBV5-4 to TRBJ2-5; TRBD2 aligns across 9 bases. Trimming at V came to 1 base and at J to 3 bases, leaving 4 bases not matched to a gene. CDR1 and CDR2 from the germline V gene are SGHNT and YYREEE (reference sequence). The CDR3 runs 15 residues. The CDR3 loop reads CASSLWAGGKETQYF. The CDR3 bases are TGTGCCAGCAGCTTGTGGGCGGGAGGGAAAGAGACCCAGTACTTC.

This clone has more than one count but fewer than ten. The chain combines TRBV6-1 with TRBJ1-2; 7 nucleotides align to TRBD1. The CDR3 sequence is 13 residues long. Losses at the gene ends were 2 bases for V and 3 bases for J; bases not matched to a gene: 0. Germline values: CDR1 MNHNS, CDR2 SASEGT. CDR3 sequence reads: CASSETGDYGYTF. The DNA of the CDR3 is TGTGCCAGCAGTGAAACAGGGGACTATGGCTACACCTTC.

The chain employs TRBV5-5 and TRBJ1-3; no reliable D call. V was shortened by 0 bases and J by 3 bases, with 10 bases between the two germline ends. Germline CDR1 reads SGHKS; CDR2 reads YYEKEE (reference sequence). The CDR3 extends over 15 amino acids. CDR3 bases: TGTGCCAGCAGCTTGGATGGAGGAAATGGAAACACCATATATTTT. Its protein product is CASSLDGGNGNTIYF.

With respect to this clone: The same CDR3 also results from other DNA sequences found in this sample. For the CDR3, the DNA is TGTGCCAGCAGTTTGGGACAGGGGAACACTGAAGCTTTCTTT. Translation gives CASSLGQGNTEAFF. The V call is TRBV28, the J call TRBJ1-1, with TRBD1 identical over 9 bases. J was trimmed by 1 base and V by 3 bases; bases with no gene match: 0. Germline lookup yields CDR1 MDHEN and CDR2 SYDVKM. The CDR3 totals 14 residues.